This T cell receptor (beta chain) was recorded in a study of early stage breast cancer tumors (dated by TCRdb to about 2017). In the study overall: Of the approximately 15 invasive breast tumors, more than 9 were found to be estrogen receptor-positive, progesterone receptor-positive and HER2-negative. Across all samples, roughly 2,800,000 templates representing 1 million or so unique clonotypes were detected. Of the approximately 12 ER+/PR+/HER2- tumors, eight were classified as invasive ductal carcinomas and four as invasive lobular carcinomas. The average read coverage per sample was roughly 10-fold. The investigation overall reported the following: Tumors showed 2 to 2.5-fold higher T cell density and higher clonality than adjacent normal breast tissue. Enriched TCRB sequences shared across patients were found to be mostly commonly generated sequences that were unlikely to play an important role in the tumor microenvironment. The small cohort size prevented analysis by tumor subtype. Sequencing bulk genomic DNA from unsorted cells could not capture chain pairing or functional markers like CD4, CD8 and FOXP3. Repertoires from blood resembled normal breast more closely than tumor, and using blood as a reference for each tissue separated tumor from normal in about 90% of the 16 patients.

Note on this clone: What this receptor recognizes is not known. Per-nucleotide qualities are absent, and no much larger clonotype sits a single base away.

The study profiled bulk TCR beta-chain repertoires in matched peripheral blood, tumor and adjacent normal breast tissue taken from about 15 patients with early-stage breast cancer. Before surgery, roughly 4.5-10 mL of whole blood was collected into EDTA tubes and then processed within 2 hours. Ficoll-Paque centrifugation in SepMate-50 tubes was used to isolate peripheral blood mononuclear cells. PBMCs were cryopreserved in aliquots of roughly 1.9 to 4 million cells in approximately 90% FBS with around 10% DMSO and kept in liquid nitrogen. The Qiagen AllPrep DNA/RNA Mini kit was used to extract genomic DNA. From a lookup of the germline V gene, CDR1 and CDR2 are SGHNT and YENEEA. V loses 0 bases of germline sequence and J loses 10 bases, and the interval between the two ends is 10 bases. The CDR3 measures 13 amino acids from cysteine to phenylalanine. Just CDR3 DNA is preserved here, 39 bases in frame from base 1.

Each sample was amplified as two independent genomic DNA replicates: roughly 0.5 ug for blood and approximately 1.4 ug for tumor or normal breast. TCRB sequencing of genomic DNA was carried out with the ImmunoSeq Intro kit according to the manufacturer's instructions. For absolute quantification, the roughly 28-cycle multiplex PCR included proprietary primers along with spike-in control sequences. Single-end 150-bp reads were used to sequence an 87-bp fragment covering the CDR3 and the flanking V and J genes. Each lane of an Illumina MiSeq using version 3.0 chemistry carried seven multiplexed samples, with two replicates per sample. As for how the authors treated the data: The vendor's proprietary pipeline processed the raw data and merged both replicates into a single result for each sample. To define clonotypes, the study grouped productive rearrangements that shared the V-gene family, CDR3 amino acid sequence and J-gene segment. To compute clonality, the normalized Shannon entropy (Pielou evenness) of TCRB abundances was subtracted from 1. T cell density was estimated as total templates divided by the number of input cells, with the number of input cells inferred from the DNA input amount. Total repertoire diversity and clonality were estimated with Recon using default parameters. A clonotype counted as tumor-enriched if its abundance in tumor exceeded 0.1% and was at least 32-fold higher than its abundance in normal breast. TCRdb limited this immuneACCESS table to in-frame rearrangements with V and J called. A share of clones is missing; checked studies link under half to unresolved V genes, and the rest is unexplained. V, J and clone size are taken as reported in that table, and D and trimming were inferred from the DNA itself. Across this sample there are around 51,000 clones, with 78% seen only once. The top ten clones comprise 3% to 4% of the sample.

The TCR was taken from a person aged 40 to 49 with breast cancer. Specimen: blood. This receptor chain uses TRBV11-3 and TRBJ2-1, with TRBD2 tentatively as D gene (5 bases match). The nucleotides read TGTGCCAGCAGCTTAGACCTGGCGGGCGAGCAGTTCTTC. It codes for CASSLDLAGEQFF.